This T cell receptor (beta chain) was recorded in a study of blood T cell repertoires in COVID-19. Study at large: Samples representing acute and convalescent COVID-19 were sourced from the United States, Italy and Spain.

Patients from Seattle were sampled longitudinally, starting during active infection. Authors' processing steps: The authors estimated nucleated cell counts from reference gene primer amplification. Sequencing used immunoSEQ multiplex PCR; TCRdb keeps in-frame clones, though not all of them. V and J calls and clone size follow that table, whereas D and trimming were derived from the DNA. The data show roughly 300,000 clones, about nine tenths seen once. The specimen sequenced was peripheral blood. The sequence was collected from a woman under 40 with COVID-19, enrolled during active disease.

CDR3 in DNA: TGTGCCAGCTCAACCAGTGGGGGAGGACAGCCCCAGCATTTT. Translation gives CASSTSGGGQPQHF. The V and J genes are TRBV18 and TRBJ1-5; a weak D match, TRBD1 (5 bases). This CDR3 contains 14 residues. Trimming cost V 5 bases and J 7 bases, with 15 bases left between them. CDR1 KGHSH and CDR2 LQKENI come from the germline V gene.